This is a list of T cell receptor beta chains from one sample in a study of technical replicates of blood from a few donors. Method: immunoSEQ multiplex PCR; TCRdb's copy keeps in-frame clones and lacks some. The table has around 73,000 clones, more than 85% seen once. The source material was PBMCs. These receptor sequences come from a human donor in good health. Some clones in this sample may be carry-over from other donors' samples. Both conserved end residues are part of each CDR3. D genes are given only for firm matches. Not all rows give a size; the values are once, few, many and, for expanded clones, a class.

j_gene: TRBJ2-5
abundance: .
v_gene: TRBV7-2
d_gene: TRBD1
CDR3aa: CASSTPGQGRETQYF
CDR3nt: TGTGCCAGCAGCACACCGGGACAGGGGCGAGAGACCCAGTACTTC

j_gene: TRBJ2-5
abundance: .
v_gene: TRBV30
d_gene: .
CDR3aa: CAWSVFSGTQETQYF
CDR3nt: TGTGCCTGGAGTGTTTTTAGCGGTACCCAAGAGACCCAGTACTTC

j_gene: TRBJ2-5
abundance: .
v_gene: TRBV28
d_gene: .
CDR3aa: CASSTVPGTQYF
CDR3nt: TGTGCCAGCAGTACAGTCCCCGGGACCCAGTACTTC

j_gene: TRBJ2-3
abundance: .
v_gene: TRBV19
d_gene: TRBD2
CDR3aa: CASSPTSGSKTDTQYF
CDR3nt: TGTGCCAGTAGTCCGACTAGCGGGAGTAAAACAGATACGCAGTATTTT

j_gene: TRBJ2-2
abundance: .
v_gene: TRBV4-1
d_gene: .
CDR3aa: CASSPTRGYTGELFF
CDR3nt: TGCGCCAGCAGCCCTACCCGGGGGTACACCGGGGAGCTGTTTTTT

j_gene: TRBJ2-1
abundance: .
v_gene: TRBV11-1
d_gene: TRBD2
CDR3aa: CASAGTREYHEQFF
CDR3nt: TGTGCCTCCGCCGGGACTAGGGAGTACCATGAGCAGTTCTTC

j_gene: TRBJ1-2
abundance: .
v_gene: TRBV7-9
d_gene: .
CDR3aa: CASSLRFRTVYGYTF
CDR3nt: TGTGCCAGCAGCTTAAGGTTCAGGACAGTCTATGGCTACACCTTC

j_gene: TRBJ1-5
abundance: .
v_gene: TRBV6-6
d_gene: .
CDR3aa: CASSYQGDRNQPQHF
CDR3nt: TGTGCCAGCAGTTACCAGGGTGATCGCAATCAGCCCCAGCATTTT

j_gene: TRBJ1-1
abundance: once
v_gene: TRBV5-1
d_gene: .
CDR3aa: CASSLALGTIFSEAFF
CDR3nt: TGCGCCAGCAGCTTGGCATTAGGGACAATCTTTTCGGAAGCTTTCTTT

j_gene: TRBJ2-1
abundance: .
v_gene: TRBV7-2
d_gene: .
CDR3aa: CASSPGLPNDEQFF
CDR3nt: TGTGCCAGCAGCCCTGGACTACCCAACGATGAGCAGTTCTTC

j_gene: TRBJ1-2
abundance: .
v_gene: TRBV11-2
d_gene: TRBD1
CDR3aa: CATRESDRGYGYTF
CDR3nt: TGTGCCACCCGGGAGTCGGACAGGGGCTATGGCTACACCTTC

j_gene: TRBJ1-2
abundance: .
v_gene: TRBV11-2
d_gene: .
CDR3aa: CASSLERVRGGYTF
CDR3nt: TGTGCCAGCAGCTTAGAGAGAGTCAGGGGAGGCTACACCTTC

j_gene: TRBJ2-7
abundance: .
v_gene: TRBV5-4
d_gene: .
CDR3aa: CASSSFLGADEQYF
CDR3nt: TGTGCCAGCAGCTCCTTTTTGGGGGCCGACGAGCAGTACTTC

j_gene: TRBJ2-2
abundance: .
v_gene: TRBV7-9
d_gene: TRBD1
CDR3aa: CASSPGTGVRTGELFF
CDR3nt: TGTGCCAGCAGCCCGGGGACAGGGGTTCGGACCGGGGAGCTGTTTTTT

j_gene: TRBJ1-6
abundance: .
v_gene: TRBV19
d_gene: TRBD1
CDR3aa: CASSSFGRGDSPLHF
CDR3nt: TGTGCCAGTAGTAGTTTCGGCAGGGGGGATTCACCCCTCCACTTT

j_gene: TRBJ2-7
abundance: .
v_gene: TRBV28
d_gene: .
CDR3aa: CASSGIRGQRPDKYF
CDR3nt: TGTGCCAGCAGCGGGATTAGGGGACAACGACCGGATAAATACTTC

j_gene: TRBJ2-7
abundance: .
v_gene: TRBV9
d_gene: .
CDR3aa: CASSAVGGEQYF
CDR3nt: TGTGCCAGCAGCGCGGTCGGTGGCGAGCAGTACTTC

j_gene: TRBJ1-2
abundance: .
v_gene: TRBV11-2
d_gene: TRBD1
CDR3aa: CASSLDPGQGANYGYTF
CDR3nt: TGTGCCAGCAGCTTAGATCCCGGACAGGGGGCCAACTATGGCTACACCTTC

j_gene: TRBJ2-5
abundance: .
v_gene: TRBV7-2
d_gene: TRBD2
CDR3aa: CASSLYSGGYQETQYF
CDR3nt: TGTGCCAGCAGCTTATACAGCGGGGGGTACCAAGAGACCCAGTACTTC

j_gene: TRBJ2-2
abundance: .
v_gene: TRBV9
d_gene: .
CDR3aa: CASSLPPYANTGELFF
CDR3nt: TGTGCCAGCAGCCTCCCCCCCTATGCGAACACCGGGGAGCTGTTTTTT

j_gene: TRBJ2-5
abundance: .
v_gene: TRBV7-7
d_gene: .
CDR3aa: CASSLAPFARGQETQYF
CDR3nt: TGTGCCAGCAGCTTAGCGCCATTCGCCCGGGGCCAAGAGACCCAGTACTTC

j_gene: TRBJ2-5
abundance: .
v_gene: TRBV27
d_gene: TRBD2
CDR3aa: CASSPQRGRALWGLAGAETQYF
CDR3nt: TGTGCCAGCAGTCCCCAGCGGGGTCGGGCATTGTGGGGACTAGCGGGGGCGGAGACCCAGTACTTC

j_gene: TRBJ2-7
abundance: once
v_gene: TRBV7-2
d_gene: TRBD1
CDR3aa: CASSRRTGEMYF
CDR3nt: TGTGCCAGCAGCCGTCGGACAGGGGAGATGTACTTC

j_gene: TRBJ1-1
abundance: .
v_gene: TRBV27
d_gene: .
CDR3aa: CASRGAVGVVTEAFF
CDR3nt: TGTGCCAGCAGGGGGGCTGTGGGGGTGGTCACTGAAGCTTTCTTT

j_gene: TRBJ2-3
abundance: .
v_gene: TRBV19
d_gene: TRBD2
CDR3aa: CASSPSQRGALFGTDTQYF
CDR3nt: TGTGCCAGTAGTCCCTCCCAGCGGGGGGCCCTATTTGGTACAGATACGCAGTATTTT

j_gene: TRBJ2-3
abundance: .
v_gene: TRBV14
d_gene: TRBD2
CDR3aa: CARGLAASTDTQYF
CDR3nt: TGTGCCAGAGGACTAGCAGCCAGCACAGATACGCAGTATTTT

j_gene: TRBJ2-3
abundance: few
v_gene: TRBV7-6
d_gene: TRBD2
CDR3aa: CASSPHGLAGGTDTQYF
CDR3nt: TGTGCCAGCAGCCCTCACGGACTAGCGGGGGGCACAGATACGCAGTATTTT

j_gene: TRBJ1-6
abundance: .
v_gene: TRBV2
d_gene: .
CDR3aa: CASQGGNSPLHF
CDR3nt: TGTGCCTCGCAAGGAGGTAATTCACCCCTCCACTTT

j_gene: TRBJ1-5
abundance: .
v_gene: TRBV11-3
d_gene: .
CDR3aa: CASSPTGPSQPQHF
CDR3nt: TGTGCCAGCAGCCCGACAGGTCCCTCTCAGCCCCAGCATTTT

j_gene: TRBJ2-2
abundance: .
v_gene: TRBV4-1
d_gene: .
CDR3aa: CASSQDLPGVGNGELFF
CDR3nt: TGCGCCAGCAGCCAAGATCTACCAGGGGTCGGGAACGGGGAGCTGTTTTTT

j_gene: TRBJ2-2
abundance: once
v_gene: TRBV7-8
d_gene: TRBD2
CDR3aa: CASSGLAGGHGTGELFF
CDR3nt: TGTGCCAGCAGCGGACTAGCGGGAGGGCACGGCACCGGGGAGCTGTTTTTT

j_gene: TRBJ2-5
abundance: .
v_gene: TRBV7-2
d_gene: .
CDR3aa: CASSLGLAVQETQYF
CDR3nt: TGTGCCAGCAGCTTAGGCTTAGCGGTCCAAGAGACCCAGTACTTC

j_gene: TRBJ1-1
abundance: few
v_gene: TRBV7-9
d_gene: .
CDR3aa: CASSPKTEAFF
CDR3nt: TGTGCCAGCAGCCCAAAAACTGAAGCTTTCTTT

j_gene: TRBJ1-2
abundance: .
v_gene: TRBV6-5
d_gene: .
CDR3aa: CASSEANYGYTF
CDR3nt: TGTGCCAGCAGTGAAGCAAACTATGGCTACACCTTC

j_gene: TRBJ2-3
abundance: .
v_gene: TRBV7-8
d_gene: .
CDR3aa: CASSRTPRQANHSTQYF
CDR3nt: TGTGCCAGCAGCCGTACGCCCCGACAGGCGAATCACTCAACGCAGTATTTT

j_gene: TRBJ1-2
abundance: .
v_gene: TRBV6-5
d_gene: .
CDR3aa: CASRRGREGYGYTF
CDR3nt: TGTGCCAGCAGACGAGGGAGGGAAGGCTATGGCTACACCTTC

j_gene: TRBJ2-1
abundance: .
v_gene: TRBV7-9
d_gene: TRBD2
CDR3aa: CASSSNLAGLLNEQFF
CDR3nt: TGTGCCAGCAGCTCCAATCTAGCGGGTCTCCTCAATGAGCAGTTCTTC

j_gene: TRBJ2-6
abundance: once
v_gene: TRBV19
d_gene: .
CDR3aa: CASRENGGANVLTF
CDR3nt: TGTGCCAGTAGGGAGAACGGTGGGGCCAACGTCCTGACTTTC

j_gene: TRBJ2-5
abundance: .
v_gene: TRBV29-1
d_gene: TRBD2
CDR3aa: CSVRVAGGPVTQYF
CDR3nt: TGCAGCGTTCGAGTAGCGGGAGGGCCCGTGACCCAGTACTTC

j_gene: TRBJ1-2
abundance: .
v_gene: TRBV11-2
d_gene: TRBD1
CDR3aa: CASSPQGAANGYTF
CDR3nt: TGTGCCAGCAGCCCGCAGGGGGCTGCTAACGGCTACACCTTC

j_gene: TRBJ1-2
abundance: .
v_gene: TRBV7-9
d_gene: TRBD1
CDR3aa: CASSLGDRSNYGYTF
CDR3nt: TGTGCCAGCAGCTTGGGGGACAGATCTAACTATGGCTACACCTTC

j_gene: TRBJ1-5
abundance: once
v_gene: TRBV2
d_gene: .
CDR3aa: CASRNHRGGNQPQHF
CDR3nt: TGTGCCAGCCGGAACCATCGGGGAGGCAATCAGCCCCAGCATTTT

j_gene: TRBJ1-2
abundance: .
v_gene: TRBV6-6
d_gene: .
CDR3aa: CASSPDRNVGSYTF
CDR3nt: TGTGCCAGCAGTCCTGACAGGAACGTCGGGAGCTACACCTTC